Listed below are T cell receptor beta chains from one sample, sequenced in a study of shared clonotypes between healthy human individuals. Generated by immunoSEQ multiplex PCR, the TCRdb table keeps only in-frame clones and is missing some. The sample has about 1.5 million clones, around 97% seen once. The sequencing input was naive CD4+ T cells sorted from blood. These receptors were obtained from a man aged 25-45 years in good health. CDR3s include the opening cysteine and the closing phenylalanine or tryptophan. The D gene is left open where the match is weak.

D gene	V gene	J gene	CDR3 DNA	CDR3 protein
.	TRBV5-1	TRBJ2-7	TGCGCCAGCAGCTTGGGGGGTGGACGAGTAAACGAGCAGTACTTC	CASSLGGGRVNEQYF
TRBD1	TRBV9	TRBJ2-5	TGTGCCAGCAGCTCCGGGACAGGGCGGACCCAGTACTTC	CASSSGTGRTQYF
TRBD1	TRBV28	TRBJ1-5	TGTGCCAGCACCACAGGGGGATCTCAGCCCCAGCATTTT	CASTTGGSQPQHF
.	TRBV7-9	TRBJ2-4	TGTGCCAGCAGCTTATATATCACGGCAGGAAAAAACATTCAGTACTTC	CASSLYITAGKNIQYF
TRBD1	TRBV7-8	TRBJ1-2	TGTGCCAGCAGCTTAGGACCGGGACAGGGGAACTATGGCTACACCTTC	CASSLGPGQGNYGYTF
TRBD2	TRBV7-9	TRBJ2-5	TGTGCCAGCAGCTCCGTTAGCGGGAGAGGAGAGACCCAGTACTTC	CASSSVSGRGETQYF
TRBD2	TRBV29-1	TRBJ2-2	TGCAGCGTTCAGGTCGGACTAGCGGGGACCGGGGAGCTGTTTTTT	CSVQVGLAGTGELFF
TRBD1	TRBV7-7	TRBJ2-1	TGTGCTAGCAGCTTGGGAACCGGGACAGGGGTCAATGAGCAGTTCTTC	CASSLGTGTGVNEQFF
.	TRBV10-3	TRBJ1-1	TGTGCCATCGCCGGAGGGATTGAGCTGAACACTGAAGCTTTCTTT	CAIAGGIELNTEAFF
TRBD1	TRBV4-1	TRBJ2-5	TGCGCCAGCAGCCAAGTTAACAGGGGGCTGGAGACCCAGTACTTC	CASSQVNRGLETQYF